What follows are 22 T cell receptor beta chains derived from one specimen sequenced in a study of T cell responses to AZD1222 COVID-19 vaccine. Clones were read by immunoSEQ multiplex PCR, and TCRdb kept only the in-frame ones, dropping some. This table holds about 110,000 clones, roughly 91% found once. Material: peripheral blood, obtained on day 0 of AZD1222 vaccination. The receptors come from an adult in good health.

This clone has only a few counts. The rearrangement uses TRBV5-4 and TRBJ2-1, with D perhaps matching TRBD1 (5 bases). Looked up from germline, CDR1 is SGHNT and CDR2 is YYREEE (reference sequence). This CDR3 is built from 14 residues. V was clipped by 4 bases and J by 10 bases, with 18 bases between them. CDR3 sequence: CASSLRLVPGEQFF. The CDR3 DNA sequence: TGTGCCAGCAGCCTAAGGCTCGTCCCAGGGGAGCAGTTCTTC. Looking up the rest from reference TRBV5-4 and TRBJ2-1 gives the full variable domain: ETGVTQSPTHLIKTRGQQVTLRCSSQSGHNTVSWYQQALGQGPQFIFQYYREEENGRGNFPPRFSGLQFPNYSSELNVNALELDDSALYLCASSLRLVPGEQFFGPGTRLTVL.

This clone occurred once. The chain links TRBV30 to TRBJ2-5, with TRBD2 identical over 11 bases. There are 16 residues in the CDR3. The J segment lost 5 bases and the V segment lost 3 bases, leaving 11 bases of the junction unmatched. Germline CDR1 is GTSNPN and CDR2 is SVGIG (reference sequence). CDR3 nucleotide sequence: TGTGCCTGGAGGGAACCTCTAGCGGGAGGAGGGGAGACCCAGTACTTC. Protein product: CAWREPLAGGGETQYF.

This clone showed up just once. V and J are TRBV18 and TRBJ2-7; no firm D call. Germline CDR1 reads KGHSH; CDR2 reads LQKENI. CDR3 length equals 15 residues. V lost 2 bases to trimming and J lost 2 bases, with 13 bases between them. The DNA of the CDR3 is TGTGCCAGCTCACCAAGAGGTGGGCGGACCTACGAGCAGTACTTC. Translation gives CASSPRGGRTYEQYF.

The rearrangement uses TRBV10-3 and TRBJ2-1; the D call may be TRBD1 or TRBD2 (5 bases each). This CDR3 region has 13 residues. CDR1 ENHRY and CDR2 SYGVKD come from the germline V gene. The germline V and J ends were trimmed by 8 bases and 5 bases, with 13 bases remaining between them. The CDR3 reads CAIGTTIDNEQFF. For the CDR3, the DNA is TGTGCCATCGGGACCACCATAGACAATGAGCAGTTCTTC.

This rearrangement joins TRBV20-1 to TRBJ2-1; D may be TRBD1 (6 bases). Germline CDR1 and CDR2: DFQATT and SNEGSKA (reference sequence). This CDR3 has 17 residues. The ends were cut back, 3 bases at V and 9 bases at J, with 27 bases in the middle. CDR3: CSASDTGNPNEGFEQFF. CDR3 nucleotides: TGCAGTGCTAGTGATACAGGGAATCCCAATGAGGGGTTTGAGCAGTTCTTC.

V gene TRBV5-1 combines with J gene TRBJ2-3, with a possible D match to TRBD2 (6 bases). The germline V gene encodes CDR1 SGHRS and CDR2 YFSETQ. V was clipped by 0 bases and J by 6 bases, with 11 bases between them. The CDR3 spans 14 residues. In nucleotides, the CDR3 is TGCGCCAGCAGCTTGGACGGGGGTCGGGATACGCAGTATTTT. Protein sequence: CASSLDGGRDTQYF. The full variable domain, in which reference TRBV5-1 and TRBJ2-3 provide the parts outside the CDR3, is KAGVTQTPRYLIKTRGQQVTLSCSPISGHRSVSWYQQTPGQGLQFLFEYFSETQRNKGNFPGRFSGRQFSNSRSEMNVSTLELGDSALYLCASSLDGGRDTQYFGPGTRLTVL.

This sequence joins TRBV4-3 and TRBJ2-7; D assignment may be TRBD1 or TRBD2 (5 bases each). This CDR3 has 15 amino acids. Germline CDR1 LGHNA, CDR2 YSLEER. With 0 bases removed from V and 3 bases from J, the gap between germline ends came to 12 bases. As DNA, the CDR3 is TGCGCCAGCAGCCAAGAGAGGGTCCAGGGCTACGAGCAGTACTTC. This encodes CASSQERVQGYEQYF.

The rearrangement uses TRBV4-3 and TRBJ2-5; D possibly corresponds to TRBD1 (8 bases). Between the trimmed V and J ends, which lost 1 base and 2 bases, there was a span of 20 bases. The CDR3 is 18 amino acids. Germline CDR1 and CDR2: LGHNA and YSLEER. The CDR3 here is CASSQGQGSGISQETQYF. The CDR3 nucleotides read TGCGCCAGCAGCCAAGGACAGGGGAGCGGGATTTCTCAAGAGACCCAGTACTTC.

This sequence joins TRBV10-1 and TRBJ2-1; 11 bases fit TRBD2. CDR1 is WNHNN, CDR2 SYGVQD, per germline (reference sequence). The CDR3 totals 15 residues. The J segment lost 6 bases and the V segment lost 3 bases, leaving 4 bases of the junction unmatched. The CDR3 bases are TGCGCCAGCAGTGATCTAGCGGGAGGCCGCAATGAGCAGTTCTTC. It encodes CASSDLAGGRNEQFF.

The chain couples TRBV9 to TRBJ2-5; no firm D call. The CDR3 length is 13 residues. V was shortened by 0 bases and J by 5 bases, with 8 bases between the two germline ends. Per the germline V gene, CDR1 is SGDLS and CDR2 is YYNGEE. CDR3 nucleotides: TGTGCCAGCAGCGTAGGGGCCTCGGAGACCCAGTACTTC. This sequence encodes CASSVGASETQYF. Full variable domain (outside the CDR3, taken from reference TRBV9 and TRBJ2-5): DSGVTQTPKHLITATGQRVTLRCSPRSGDLSVYWYQQSLDQGLQFLIQYYNGEERAKGNILERFSAQQFPDLHSELNLSSLELGDSALYFCASSVGASETQYFGPGTRLLVL.

The chain has TRBV5-4 and TRBJ2-5; 9 bases map to TRBD1. This CDR3 contains 16 residues. The trim removed 0 bases at V and 5 bases at J, leaving 8 bases unmatched. CDR1 is SGHNT, CDR2 YYREEE, per germline (reference sequence). The CDR3 DNA reads TGTGCCAGCAGCTTGGCCTCCGGGACAGGGAGGGAGACCCAGTACTTC. It is translated as CASSLASGTGRETQYF.

This chain joins TRBV9 and TRBJ2-7; 10 nucleotides match TRBD1. Trimming cost V 3 bases and J 2 bases; bases outside gene matches: 2. The V gene's germline CDR1 is SGDLS and CDR2 YYNGEE. This CDR3 contains 14 residues. CDR3 in amino acids: CASSEGQGAYEQYF. The CDR3 region has the DNA TGTGCCAGCAGCGAAGGACAGGGGGCCTACGAGCAGTACTTC.

V and J are TRBV7-9 and TRBJ2-4; 8 bases line up with TRBD1. The V gene's germline CDR1 is SEHNR and CDR2 FQNEAQ (reference sequence). This CDR3 has 15 amino acids. Losses at the gene ends were 5 bases for V and 9 bases for J; bases not matched to a gene: 12. CDR3 protein: CASSPSGGSIFIQYF. In DNA form, the CDR3 reads TGTGCCAGCAGCCCGTCAGGGGGCTCTATATTCATTCAGTACTTC.

V gene TRBV5-1 combines with J gene TRBJ2-3; 13 nucleotides line up with TRBD2. This CDR3 contains 18 residues. Germline CDR1 is SGHRS and CDR2 is YFSETQ. The J segment lost 5 bases and the V segment lost 3 bases, leaving 12 bases of the junction unmatched. CDR3 in DNA: TGCGCCAGCAGCTCATTACCGGGACTAGCGGGATTAGGAGATACGCAGTATTTT. Residues: CASSSLPGLAGLGDTQYF.

This clone showed up just a few times. The J gene is TRBJ2-7, the V gene TRBV28; D not certain. V lost 6 bases to trimming and J lost 4 bases, with 19 bases between them. The germline CDR1 and CDR2 sequences are MDHEN and SYDVKM. This CDR3 contains 15 residues. Here the CDR3 reads CASRSPGPSAYEQYF. CDR3 nucleotides: TGTGCCAGCAGGTCCCCCGGGCCCTCGGCGTACGAGCAGTACTTC.

The J gene is TRBJ2-7, the V gene TRBV5-1, with D possibly matching TRBD2 (5 bases). CDR3 length: 12 amino acids. Germline CDR1 and CDR2: SGHRS and YFSETQ. The V gene lost 0 bases and the J gene lost 5 bases, with 6 bases spanning the gap. The chain's CDR3 is CASSLVGNEQYF. The CDR3 nucleotides read TGCGCCAGCAGCTTGGTCGGGAACGAGCAGTACTTC.

The chain employs TRBV12-3 or TRBV12-4 and TRBJ2-2; D is ambiguous. V was pared by 6 bases and J by 6 bases, with 11 bases between. This CDR3 region has 13 residues. CDR3 region: CASSQETAGELFF. CDR3 DNA: TGTGCCAGCAGCCAAGAGACGGCCGGGGAGCTGTTTTTT.

The genes are TRBV10-3 and TRBJ1-6; 7 bases are shared with TRBD1. CDR3 length equals 14 residues. Germline lookup yields CDR1 ENHRY and CDR2 SYGVKD. J gave up 5 bases and V 2 bases, and 0 bases lay outside the gene matches. CDR3 residues: CAISEDRDNSPLHF. CDR3 nucleotide sequence: TGTGCCATCAGTGAGGACAGGGATAATTCACCCCTCCACTTT.

The CDR3 protein is CASSFDGSSYNSPLHF. The DNA of the CDR3 is TGTGCCAGCAGTTTTGATGGGAGCTCCTATAATTCACCCCTCCACTTT. The V and J genes are TRBV27 and TRBJ1-6; D call uncertain. V was shortened by 3 bases and J by 0 bases, with 9 bases between the two germline ends. The V gene's germline CDR1 is MNHEY and CDR2 SMNVEV (reference sequence). The CDR3 runs to 16 residues.

The chain couples TRBV28 to TRBJ2-5; 10 nucleotides line up with TRBD2. Germline V gene lookup returns CDR1 MDHEN and CDR2 SYDVKM. CDR3 length: 14 residues. V was clipped by 7 bases and J by 3 bases; unmatched bases: 5. In DNA, the CDR3 is TGTGCCAGCACCTTGAGCGGGAGGGAAGAGACCCAGTACTTC. Translated: CASTLSGREETQYF.

The chain joins TRBV29-1 to TRBJ2-3, with 7 bases matching TRBD1. Germline trimming cut 6 bases from V and 0 bases from J; bases unmatched to any gene: 6. CDR1 is SQVTM, CDR2 ANQGSEA, per germline. The CDR3 has 14 residues. The DNA for the CDR3 is TGCAGCGTCACAGGGGCCTCTAGCACAGATACGCAGTATTTT. It translates to CSVTGASSTDTQYF.

This chain connects TRBV28 to TRBJ1-1, with D possibly matching TRBD1 (6 bases). The CDR3 length is 15 residues. Trimming took 3 bases from V and 5 from J, leaving 16 bases between them. Germline lookup yields CDR1 MDHEN and CDR2 SYDVKM. The CDR3 spells CASSFLMGGQTEAFF. As DNA, the CDR3 is TGTGCCAGCAGTTTCCTCATGGGGGGGCAAACTGAAGCTTTCTTT.